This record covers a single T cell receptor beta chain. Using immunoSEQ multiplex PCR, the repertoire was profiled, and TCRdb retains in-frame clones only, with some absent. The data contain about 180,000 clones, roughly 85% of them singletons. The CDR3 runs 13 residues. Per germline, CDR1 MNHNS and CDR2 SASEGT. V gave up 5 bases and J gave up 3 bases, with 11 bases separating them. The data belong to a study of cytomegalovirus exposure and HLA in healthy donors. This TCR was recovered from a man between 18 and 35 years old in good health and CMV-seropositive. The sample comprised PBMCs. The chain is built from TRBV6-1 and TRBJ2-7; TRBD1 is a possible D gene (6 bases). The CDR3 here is CASSSEQGYEQYF. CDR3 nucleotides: TGTGCCAGCAGTAGCGAACAGGGCTACGAGCAGTACTTC.